The 21 T cell receptor beta chains below all came from one sample that was sequenced in a study of PD-1 blockade in classical Hodgkin lymphoma. Sequenced by immunoSEQ multiplex PCR; TCRdb stores in-frame clones only, minus some. The data contain about 21,000 clones, around 68% of them seen just once; the ten biggest clones take up 20% to 25%. Each and every patient relapsed after autologous stem cell transplantation, and patients got differing brentuximab vedotin exposure. The starting material was peripheral blood mononuclear cells (PBMCs), obtained at baseline. These receptors were collected from a human donor with classical Hodgkin lymphoma.

The chain recombines TRBV7-3 with TRBJ1-4, with TRBD1 as a possible D gene (5 bases). Germline values: CDR1 SGHTA, CDR2 FQGTGA. Trimming took 5 bases from V and 2 from J, leaving 15 bases between them. CDR3 size: 16 residues. This chain's CDR3 is CASSAPGIRTNEKLFF. DNA for the CDR3: TGTGCCAGCAGCGCACCAGGGATTAGGACTAATGAAAAACTGTTTTTT.

This clone was counted a few times. The rearrangement links TRBV9 to TRBJ2-5, with 11 bases fitting TRBD1. Germline assignment: CDR1 SGDLS and CDR2 YYNGEE. Trimming removed 4 bases from V and 3 bases from J; junction bases left unmatched: 2. This CDR3 spans 14 amino acids. The CDR3, as DNA: TGTGCCAGCAGCCGGACAGGGGGCGAAGAGACCCAGTACTTC. It yields the protein CASSRTGGEETQYF.

The V gene is TRBV5-4, the J gene TRBJ1-1; no reliable D call. V lost 4 bases and J 0 bases, leaving 10 bases between the germline ends. This CDR3 region has 14 residues. Germline-derived CDR1 and CDR2 are SGHNT and YYREEE (reference sequence). The chain's CDR3 is CASSPTAMNTEAFF. The DNA of the CDR3 is TGTGCCAGCAGCCCAACGGCCATGAACACTGAAGCTTTCTTT.

The CDR3 nucleotides are TGTGCCAGCAGCTTCCAGGGGGGTGACTATGGCTACACCTTC. This encodes CASSFQGGDYGYTF. The V and J genes are TRBV5-5 and TRBJ1-2, with 7 bases fitting TRBD1. This CDR3 has 14 amino acids. Losses at the gene ends were 2 bases for V and 3 bases for J; bases not matched to a gene: 4. The V gene's germline CDR1 is SGHKS and CDR2 YYEKEE (reference sequence).

This clone was seen only once. This rearrangement joins TRBV6-5 to TRBJ1-3, with 8 bases lining up with TRBD1. CDR3 length equals 15 residues. Germline V gene sequence: CDR1 MNHEY, CDR2 SVGAGI. V lost 5 bases, J lost 1 base, and 4 bases stayed unmatched. The CDR3 region is CASSQTGESGNTIYF. In DNA form, the CDR3 reads TGTGCCAGCAGTCAGACAGGGGAATCTGGAAACACCATATATTTT.

This clone came up a few times. The V call is TRBV5-4, the J call TRBJ2-2, with 8 bases aligning to TRBD2. The CDR3 covers 18 residues. The germline V gene encodes CDR1 SGHNT and CDR2 YYREEE (reference sequence). Trimming removed 4 bases from V and 7 bases from J; junction bases left unmatched: 18. The CDR3 coding sequence is TGTGCCAGCAGCAGGCGGGGTGGAGGACTAGCCTTAATCGGGGAGCTGTTTTTT. This codes for CASSRRGGGLALIGELFF.

The V call is TRBV11-3, the J call TRBJ2-5; D is tentatively TRBD1 or TRBD2 (6 bases each). V was cut by 3 bases and J by 5 bases, with 13 bases left in between. The V gene's germline CDR1 is SGHNT and CDR2 YENEEA. This CDR3 is 14 amino acids long. The CDR3 sequence: CASSLEGVWETQYF. The CDR3 DNA follows: TGTGCCAGCAGCTTGGAGGGGGTCTGGGAGACCCAGTACTTC.

The DNA of the CDR3 is TGTGCCAGTAGTATTGGAACCAGCAATCAGCCCCAGCATTTT. As protein: CASSIGTSNQPQHF. The chain combines TRBV19 with TRBJ1-5; no definite D call. The germline gives CDR1 LNHDA, CDR2 SQIVND (reference sequence). The CDR3 sequence is 14 residues long. V shed 3 bases and J shed 1 base, with 7 bases lying between them.

The rearrangement links TRBV11-3 to TRBJ2-3, with D possibly TRBD2 on 6 matching bases. V lost 6 bases to trimming and J lost 2 bases, with 12 bases between them. This CDR3 spans 14 amino acids. Looked up from germline, CDR1 is SGHNT and CDR2 is YENEEA. The CDR3 DNA reads as TGTGCCAGCAGACTCGGGAGCCCCACAGATACGCAGTATTTT. It yields the protein CASRLGSPTDTQYF. The full variable domain, in which reference TRBV11-3 and TRBJ2-3 provide the parts outside the CDR3, is EAGVVQSPRYKIIEKKQPVAFWCNPISGHNTLYWYLQNLGQGPELLIRYENEEAVDDSQLPKDRFSAERLKGVDSTLKIQPAELGDSAVYLCASRLGSPTDTQYFGPGTRLTVL.

The chain employs TRBV5-7 and TRBJ1-1, with no clear D. TRBV5-7 is an ORF, and what it does is uncertain. The CDR3 consists of 15 residues. V dropped 0 bases and J dropped 1 base, with 10 bases sitting between them. DNA of the CDR3: TGTGCCAGCAGCTTGGAGTTTCAGACGAACACTGAAGCTTTCTTT. This sequence encodes CASSLEFQTNTEAFF.

This clone was observed a few times. The chain employs TRBV5-4 and TRBJ1-6, with D perhaps TRBD1 (5 bases). Trimming took 7 bases from V and 8 from J, leaving 13 bases between them. CDR3 length: 13 amino acids. Germline CDR1 reads SGHNT; CDR2 reads YYREEE (reference sequence). DNA of the CDR3: TGTGCCAGCGGCCCTGACAGTCATTCACCCCTCCACTTT. This translates into CASGPDSHSPLHF.

The DNA for the CDR3 is TGTGCCAGCAGCTCAACTCCGGGACCCAACTATGGCTACACCTTC. It is translated as CASSSTPGPNYGYTF. The rearrangement links TRBV5-6 to TRBJ1-2; possibly TRBD1 for D (5 bases). This CDR3 comprises 15 residues. Trimming took off 3 bases at V and 2 bases at J, with 14 bases between the two ends. Germline CDR1 is SGHDT and CDR2 is YYEEEE.

The genes are TRBV7-3 and TRBJ2-1; TRBD2 aligns across 10 bases. After removal of 5 bases from V and 9 bases from J, the junction contained 10 bases not matched to a gene. This CDR3 has 15 residues. Germline values: CDR1 SGHTA, CDR2 FQGTGA. CDR3 in DNA: TGTGCCAGCAGCCAAAGCGGGAGGGGAAGAGGTGAGCAGTTCTTC. It codes for CASSQSGRGRGEQFF.

The chain employs TRBV18 and TRBJ1-4; possibly TRBD1 for D (6 bases). The length of the CDR3 is 15 residues. The V gene lost 3 bases and the J gene lost 2 bases, with 10 bases spanning the gap. The germline V gene has CDR1 KGHSH and CDR2 LQKENI. The CDR3 DNA reads TGTGCCAGCTCACCGGGGGCTCCCACTAATGAAAAACTGTTTTTT. Translating it yields CASSPGAPTNEKLFF.

The chain links TRBV30 to TRBJ2-3; 10 bases are shared with TRBD1. Germline trimming cut 4 bases from V and 8 bases from J; bases unmatched to any gene: 9. The germline CDR1 and CDR2 sequences are GTSNPN and SVGIG (reference sequence). The CDR3 sequence is 14 residues long. CDR3 loop: CAWKSGQGTGTQYF. CDR3 nucleotide sequence: TGTGCCTGGAAGTCGGGACAGGGGACCGGTACGCAGTATTTT. Supplemented by reference TRBV30 and TRBJ2-3, the full variable domain reads SQTIHQWPATLVQPVGSPLSLECTVEGTSNPNLYWYRQAAGRGLQLLFYSVGIGQISSEVPQNLSASRPQDRQFILSSKKLLLSDSGFYLCAWKSGQGTGTQYFGPGTRLTVL.

This clone rates as medium-sized. This chain uses TRBV14 with TRBJ1-1, with a weak D call TRBD1 (6 bases). V was shortened by 2 bases and J by 8 bases, with 15 bases between the two germline ends. The CDR3 loop spans 14 amino acids. Germline V gene lookup returns CDR1 SGHDN and CDR2 FVKESK. CDR3 sequence: CASSQTTTGKEAFF. Here the CDR3 DNA reads TGTGCCAGCAGCCAAACCACGACAGGCAAGGAAGCTTTCTTT. The full variable domain, its missing parts supplied by reference TRBV14 and TRBJ1-1, is EAGVTQFPSHSVIEKGQTVTLRCDPISGHDNLYWYRRVMGKEIKFLLHFVKESKQDESGMPNNRFLAERTGGTYSTLKVQPAELEDSGVYFCASSQTTTGKEAFFGQGTRLTVV.

This clone has a handful of counts. The chain couples TRBV5-4 to TRBJ2-1; tentative D call: TRBD1 (5 bases). This CDR3 contains 16 residues. The germline V gene has CDR1 SGHNT and CDR2 YYREEE (reference sequence). V was trimmed by 4 bases and J by 0 bases, leaving 14 bases between them. The CDR3 region is CASSQWGLSSYNEQFF. In DNA form, the CDR3 reads TGTGCCAGCAGCCAATGGGGCCTGAGCTCCTACAATGAGCAGTTCTTC.

The genes are TRBV5-1 and TRBJ2-7; 12 bases line up with TRBD2. This CDR3 has 14 amino acids. Germline CDR1 reads SGHRS; CDR2 reads YFSETQ. V lost 7 bases and J lost 4; bases outside the gene matches: 6. The DNA of the CDR3 is TGCGCCAGCGGGGTTACTAGCGGGGGGTACGAGCAGTACTTC. Its protein is CASGVTSGGYEQYF.

In its sample, this clone is medium-sized. This rearrangement joins TRBV7-3 to TRBJ2-1; TRBD2 matches at 10 bases. V lost 5 bases, J lost 8 bases, and 15 bases stayed unmatched. The CDR3 totals 17 residues. Germline V gene data show CDR1 as SGHTA and CDR2 as FQGTGA. The CDR3 region is CASSPEASGSFVHEQFF. In DNA form, the CDR3 reads TGTGCCAGCAGCCCCGAGGCTAGCGGGAGTTTTGTGCATGAGCAGTTCTTC.

The chain recombines TRBV6-4 with TRBJ2-1, with 12 positions matching TRBD2. CDR1 MRHNA and CDR2 SNTAGT come from the germline V gene. The CDR3 is 15 residues long. With V trimmed by 2 bases and J by 7 bases, 3 bases remained unmatched. As DNA, the CDR3 is TGTGCCAGCAGTGACGAAACTAGCGGGGGGAATGAGCAGTTCTTC. As protein: CASSDETSGGNEQFF.

The rearrangement joins TRBV5-1 to TRBJ1-6, with unresolved D. This CDR3 has 14 amino acids. V was pared by 0 bases and J by 7 bases, with 8 bases between. The germline CDR1 and CDR2 sequences are SGHRS and YFSETQ. CDR3 in amino acids: CASSLEGGNSPLHF. The CDR3 bases are TGCGCCAGCAGCTTGGAAGGCGGGAATTCACCCCTCCACTTT.